What follows is one T cell receptor beta chain and its context. There is no known antigen for this receptor. A read error may produce the germline difference seen at one junction end. The CDR3 sequence holds 15 residues, the cysteine and phenylalanine included. The entry retains the CDR3 DNA only, 45 bases that are in frame from base 1. From the germline V gene, CDR1 is LGHNA and CDR2 is YNFKEQ. Library generation was performed with 5' RACE. Instrument on record: Illumina HiSeq 2500. A second 7 to 11 cycle PCR used a sample-barcoded 5' primer and a J-beta primer mix. A template-switch 5' adaptor carrying 12 random nucleotides introduced a unique molecular identifier onto each TCR beta cDNA molecule. Each sample yielded at least 3 million CDR3-containing paired-end reads. First-strand cDNA synthesis was performed from all RNA using the Mint cDNA synthesis kit, with priming by a TRBC-specific oligonucleotide. All cDNA was treated with uracil-DNA glycosylase and then went through a first 18-cycle PCR with the universal primers M1SS and BC2_uni_R. In the paper's pipeline: Normalization of each sample was performed by random selection of 1 million high-quality reads, each carrying a distinct molecular identifier. Instead of being binned into consensus sequences, reads that shared molecular identifiers were thrown out. MiTCR, with a Q25 quality threshold and the strictest error-elimination algorithm, was used for CDR3 identification, clonotype clustering and error correction. A nonparametric unseen species model with Euler transformation was used to estimate lower-bound total TCR beta diversity. The public sequencing data were trimmed at Q25 with fastp and processed into clonotypes with MiXCR by TCRdb, which kept only in-frame beta chains. Each entry merges the rows of one CDR3 protein and shows their most common DNA and genes. The V and J calls follow TCRdb's processing rather than the paper's. The sample table lists over 600,000 distinct CDR3 sequences, approximately 53% of them with a count of one. The top ten hold roughly 25% of the sample.

The roughly 39 donors, aged 6 to 90 years, were systemically healthy Caucasian individuals from Russia. Ten milliliters of peripheral blood were drawn from each donor into EDTA-treated Vacutainer tubes. Ficoll-Paque density-gradient centrifugation was used to isolate PBMCs, with at least 6 million per sample. Total RNA, at least 5.5 micrograms per sample, was extracted from PBMCs with Trizol reagent. For every donor, an aliquot of PBMCs went through flow cytometry to measure the percentages of naive CD45RAhigh/CD27high T cells. This specimen belongs to a study of blood T cells in healthy people across ages (dated by TCRdb to the mid-2010s). About the full investigation: In model experiments, template switching captured roughly one uniquely barcoded TCR beta cDNA molecule for every two T cells. The study measured age-related changes in TCR beta repertoire diversity using deep sequencing normalized with unique cDNA molecular identifiers. The donors were split into four age groups: young (average about 15 years), middle-aged (roughly 42), aged (roughly 65) and long-lived (approximately 80). Donors of different ages were randomly distributed across sequencing lanes to avoid experimental bias. Two additional independent replicas of 1 million unique cDNA reads from the same blood draw were analyzed for two donors (one aged 18 to 30 and one aged 80 or older).

Paper-wide results and their limitations: Compared with the aged group, the long-lived group had more naive CD4+ T cells, fewer expanded clones and increased TCR diversity, a pattern suggesting age selection. Since profiling was done on bulk unsorted PBMCs, naive and antigen-experienced compartments could not be conclusively compared. Estimates of total diversity from one million sequenced T cells were regarded as lower bounds and underestimates. Observed TCR beta diversity correlated strongly with the percentage of naive T cells measured by flow cytometry. The CMV infection status of donors was not known, potentially confounding age-related changes in expanded clonotypes. Observed TCR beta diversity per million T cells fell roughly linearly with age, and a significant reduction was already apparent by age approximately 40.

The receptor's source is a man aged 35 to 55 in good health. Sequencing used blood. The rearrangement combines TRBV4-2 with TRBJ2-4; 11 bases in the middle match TRBD2. This receptor carries the CDR3 CAGSLVAGGPIEQYF. The base sequence is TGTGCCGGCAGCTTGGTAGCGGGAGGGCCTATAGAGCAGTACTTC.